These 4 T cell receptor beta chains originate from one sample sequenced in a study of PD-1 blockade in classical Hodgkin lymphoma. Sequencing was performed with immunoSEQ multiplex PCR; in TCRdb, only in-frame clones are kept and a portion is missing. The sample has some 21,000 clones; roughly 94% are singletons. Time point defined: newly diagnosed, previously untreated cHL patient sample. Sequenced: peripheral blood mononuclear cells (PBMCs). All receptors come from a human donor with classical Hodgkin lymphoma.

The chain has TRBV7-3 and TRBJ2-2; 8 bases map to TRBD1. Trimming cost V 2 bases and J 6 bases; bases outside gene matches: 8. The CDR3 is 16 residues long. From germline, CDR1 is SGHTA and CDR2 FQGTGA. CDR3 region: CASSLSPTGVAGELFF. The CDR3 DNA follows: TGTGCCAGCAGCTTATCCCCGACAGGGGTGGCCGGGGAGCTGTTTTTT. The entire variable domain, with the rest obtained from reference TRBV7-3 and TRBJ2-2, is as follows: GAGVSQTPSNKVTEKGKYVELRCDPISGHTALYWYRQSLGQGPEFLIYFQGTGAADDSGLPNDRFFAVRPEGSVSTLKIQRTERGDSAVYLCASSLSPTGVAGELFFGEGSRLTVL.

This chain connects TRBV11-3 to TRBJ2-3; 7 bases agree with TRBD2. The CDR3 totals 15 residues. CDR1 and CDR2 from the germline V gene are SGHNT and YENEEA. V gave up 3 bases and J gave up 3 bases; unmatched junction bases: 6. The CDR3 here is CASSLGPGGTDTQYF. Written as DNA, the CDR3 is TGTGCCAGCAGCTTGGGACCCGGGGGGACAGATACGCAGTATTTT.

The chain couples TRBV29-1 to TRBJ2-5, with D uncertain. V lost 4 bases and J 0 bases, leaving 9 bases between the germline ends. CDR1 and CDR2 from the germline V gene are SQVTM and ANQGSEA. There are 13 residues in the CDR3. CDR3 residues: CSVGVGNQETQYF. As DNA, the CDR3 is TGCAGCGTTGGGGTCGGTAACCAAGAGACCCAGTACTTC.

The sample holds one count of this clone. The V call is TRBV7-2, the J call TRBJ2-5; possible D gene TRBD1, 5 bases. The CDR3 loop spans 15 amino acids. Trimming removed 5 bases at V and 1 base at J, with 14 bases between. Germline loops: CDR1 SGHTA, CDR2 FQGNSA. The CDR3 here is CASSPPHRSQETQYF. DNA of the CDR3: TGTGCCAGCAGCCCGCCCCACAGGTCCCAAGAGACCCAGTACTTC.